The 23 T cell receptor beta chains listed next were all sequenced from one sample in a study of Siglec-9 on CD8 T cells in melanoma. The repertoire was sequenced with immunoSEQ multiplex PCR; TCRdb's copy has only in-frame clones and lacks some. Of 30,000 to 45,000 clones in the sample, around 82% were seen once. Material: Siglec-9- CD8+ T cells sorted from blood. The receptors were gathered from a human donor in good health.

The chain has TRBV5-6 and TRBJ2-2; D is possibly TRBD1 or TRBD2 (5 bases each). CDR3 length: 15 amino acids. V dropped 4 bases and J dropped 4 bases, with 14 bases sitting between them. Looked up from germline, CDR1 is SGHDT and CDR2 is YYEEEE. The CDR3 coding sequence is TGTGCCAGCAGCGACGACAGAGGGGTCACCGGGGAGCTGTTTTTT. It yields the protein CASSDDRGVTGELFF.

The V call is TRBV6-5, the J call TRBJ2-1, with TRBD2 matching 9 bases. The V gene's germline CDR1 is MNHEY and CDR2 SVGAGI. Germline trimming cut 2 bases from V and 8 bases from J; bases unmatched to any gene: 7. The CDR3 is 15 residues long. Here the CDR3 DNA reads TGTGCCAGCAGTTACGTAGCGGGAGTTGAGGATGAGCAGTTCTTC. Its protein product is CASSYVAGVEDEQFF.

The chain links TRBV19 to TRBJ2-7, with D unclear. CDR1 is LNHDA, CDR2 SQIVND, per germline (reference sequence). Between the trimmed V and J ends, which lost 3 bases and 5 bases, there was a span of 8 bases. The CDR3 contains 12 residues. CDR3 sequence: CASSMWLHEQYF. The DNA of the CDR3 is TGTGCCAGTAGTATGTGGCTCCACGAGCAGTACTTC.

This sequence joins TRBV19 and TRBJ2-7; weak D call: TRBD2 (5 bases). Trimming pared 2 bases from V and 1 base from J, leaving 9 bases between. Germline CDR1 and CDR2: LNHDA and SQIVND (reference sequence). The CDR3 covers 14 residues. CDR3 nucleotides: TGTGCCAGTAGTATACTAGGGAGATCCTACGAGCAGTACTTC. This sequence encodes CASSILGRSYEQYF.

The chain combines TRBV5-4 with TRBJ1-2; 11 bases fit TRBD1. J gave up 5 bases and V 7 bases, and 10 bases lay outside the gene matches. CDR1 is SGHNT and CDR2 is YYREEE in the germline V gene (reference sequence). The CDR3 spans 15 residues. The CDR3 here is CASVLGGQGDYGYTF. The CDR3 DNA reads as TGTGCCAGCGTGCTCGGGGGACAGGGGGATTATGGCTACACCTTC.

The chain joins TRBV11-2 to TRBJ1-1, with D possibly TRBD1 on 6 matching bases. The CDR3 is 14 residues long. Trimming cost V 5 bases and J 3 bases, with 13 bases left between them. CDR1 and CDR2 from the germline V gene are SGHAT and FQNNGV. CDR3: CASSLTGGDTEAFF. The CDR3 DNA follows: TGTGCCAGCAGCCTGACAGGAGGTGACACTGAAGCTTTCTTT.

The J gene is TRBJ1-1, the V gene TRBV28, with D perhaps matching TRBD1 (5 bases). Trimming cost V 6 bases and J 3 bases, with 14 bases left between them. There are 14 residues in the CDR3. CDR1 MDHEN and CDR2 SYDVKM come from the germline V gene. CDR3 sequence (DNA): TGTGCCAGCAGATGGACACAAGGAGACACTGAAGCTTTCTTT. Translating it yields CASRWTQGDTEAFF.

The chain employs TRBV5-7 and TRBJ1-5, with D possibly TRBD1 on 5 matching bases. TRBV5-7 is sorted into the ORF group, with uncertain function. The CDR3 sequence is 16 residues long. Trimming cost V 5 bases and J 1 base, with 16 bases left between them. In DNA, the CDR3 is TGTGCCAGCAGTCGTCCTTTGGGGGGGAGCAATCAGCCCCAGCATTTT. Translating gives CASSRPLGGSNQPQHF.

The chain employs TRBV10-1 and TRBJ2-3; D is unresolved. The ends were cut back, 2 bases at V and 2 bases at J, with 5 bases in the middle. Germline V gene data show CDR1 as WNHNN and CDR2 as SYGVQD (reference sequence). The CDR3 totals 13 residues. The CDR3 DNA reads as TGCGCCAGCAGTGAGGACCCCACAGATACGCAGTATTTT. It translates to CASSEDPTDTQYF.

The CDR3 spells CASSIVGGSGNTIYF. The DNA for the CDR3 is TGTGCCAGTAGTATAGTGGGGGGCTCTGGAAACACCATATATTTT. V usage is TRBV19 and J usage is TRBJ1-3, with a weak D call TRBD1 (5 bases). Germline V gene data show CDR1 as LNHDA and CDR2 as SQIVND (reference sequence). V lost 1 base, J lost 0 bases, and 7 bases lay in between. The CDR3 consists of 15 residues.

This clone was recorded only once. The chain is built from TRBV6-1 and TRBJ2-7, with no clear D. The germline V gene encodes CDR1 MNHNS and CDR2 SASEGT. CDR3 length: 13 residues. Trimming removed 2 bases from V and 6 bases from J, with 11 bases in between. CDR3 nucleotide sequence: TGTGCCAGCAGTGAACTAACACCGGGCGAGCAGTACTTC. It is translated as CASSELTPGEQYF.

The chain has TRBV30 and TRBJ2-1; TRBD1 matches at 8 bases. The CDR3 has 14 amino acids. Germline CDR1 reads GTSNPN; CDR2 reads SVGIG (reference sequence). V lost 0 bases and J lost 7; bases outside the gene matches: 5. CDR3 loop: CAWSVETGANEQFF. CDR3 coding DNA: TGTGCCTGGAGTGTCGAGACAGGGGCAAATGAGCAGTTCTTC.

The CDR3 protein is CASSPPLAGGSSSYNEQFF. As DNA, the CDR3 is TGTGCCAGCTCACCACCCCTAGCGGGGGGGTCCAGCTCCTACAATGAGCAGTTCTTC. The gene calls are TRBV18 and TRBJ2-1; the match to TRBD2 covers 12 bases. The CDR3 is made up of 19 amino acids. V lost 0 bases, J lost 0 bases, and 6 bases stayed unmatched. CDR1 is KGHSH and CDR2 is LQKENI in the germline V gene.

The chain recombines TRBV7-9 with TRBJ2-7; maybe TRBD1 (5 bases). The CDR3 runs to 14 residues. Trimming stripped 4 bases from V and 5 bases from J, with 15 bases between. Per germline, CDR1 SEHNR and CDR2 FQNEAQ (reference sequence). The CDR3 reads CASSSSGFFNEQYF. The DNA of the CDR3 is TGTGCCAGCAGCTCCTCAGGGTTCTTTAACGAGCAGTACTTC.

In its sample, this clone was seen a few times. The rearrangement uses TRBV29-1 and TRBJ1-1; D remains unclear. Germline assignment: CDR1 SQVTM and CDR2 ANQGSEA. There are 13 residues in the CDR3. V lost 8 bases and J lost 4, with 17 bases in between. The CDR3 loop is CSIRSLSATEAFF. As DNA, the CDR3 is TGCAGCATTAGGAGCTTATCGGCCACTGAAGCTTTCTTT.

J is TRBJ2-3 and V is TRBV7-2, with no clear D. CDR1 is SGHTA and CDR2 is FQGNSA in the germline V gene. This CDR3 has 13 residues. Trimming took 5 bases from V and 2 from J, leaving 8 bases between them. The CDR3 DNA follows: TGTGCCAGCAGCCCGGAGCACACAGATACGCAGTATTTT. Translated: CASSPEHTDTQYF. Looking up the rest from reference TRBV7-2 and TRBJ2-3 gives the full variable domain: GAGVSQSPSNKVTEKGKDVELRCDPISGHTALYWYRQSLGQGLEFLIYFQGNSAPDKSGLPSDRFSAERTGGSVSTLTIQRTQQEDSAVYLCASSPEHTDTQYFGPGTRLTVL.

The DNA of the CDR3 is TGTGCCACCACCCAAAGACAGGGAATCAATGAAAAACTGTTTTTT. It yields the protein CATTQRQGINEKLFF. The chain has TRBV15 and TRBJ1-4, with 7 bases that match TRBD1. Trimming at V came to 7 bases and at J to 5 bases, leaving 10 bases not matched to a gene. Germline CDR1 reads LNHNV; CDR2 reads YYDKDF (reference sequence). This CDR3 region has 15 residues.

This chain joins TRBV27 and TRBJ1-5, with D possibly being TRBD1 (5 bases). Trimming removed 2 bases from V and 3 bases from J, with 11 bases in between. Germline CDR1 and CDR2: MNHEY and SMNVEV (reference sequence). The CDR3 loop spans 15 amino acids. CDR3 coding DNA: TGTGCCAGCAGTTTAGGGGGACGATACAATCAGCCCCAGCATTTT. This encodes CASSLGGRYNQPQHF.

This clone has more than one count but fewer than ten. The J gene is TRBJ1-1, the V gene TRBV30; D not resolved. V was clipped by 0 bases and J by 1 base, with 6 bases between them. Germline assignment: CDR1 GTSNPN and CDR2 SVGIG (reference sequence). The CDR3 consists of 13 residues. The CDR3 region is CAWSVWRNTEAFF. CDR3 coding DNA: TGTGCCTGGAGTGTTTGGAGGAACACTGAAGCTTTCTTT.

The CDR3 protein is CASSYSSGQRPKNTGELFF. The CDR3 DNA is TGTGCCAGCAGTTACTCGAGCGGACAGAGACCAAAAAACACCGGGGAGCTGTTTTTT. This chain joins TRBV6-7 and TRBJ2-2; D is perhaps TRBD1 (6 bases). TRBV6-7 is known as an ORF, though its function is uncertain. This CDR3 region has 19 residues. The V gene lost 0 bases and the J gene lost 2 bases, with 19 bases spanning the gap.

J is TRBJ1-5 and V is TRBV10-1, with 8 bases that match TRBD1. This CDR3 is 16 amino acids long. Germline CDR1 WNHNN, CDR2 SYGVQD (reference sequence). Trimming cost V 7 bases and J 0 bases; bases outside gene matches: 8. CDR3: CASIPDRAHSNQPQHF. The CDR3 region has the DNA TGCGCCAGCATCCCGGACAGGGCTCATAGCAATCAGCCCCAGCATTTT.

The CDR3 coding sequence is TGTGCCAGCAGCTTCTCGAACAGCTACTCGAACACTGAAGCTTTCTTT. Translated: CASSFSNSYSNTEAFF. The chain employs TRBV4-2 and TRBJ1-1; the D is unclear. The CDR3 sequence is 16 residues long. With 5 bases removed from V and 1 base from J, the gap between germline ends came to 17 bases. Germline V gene data show CDR1 as LGHNA and CDR2 as YNFKEQ.

V gene TRBV5-4 combines with J gene TRBJ1-6, with 7 bases fitting TRBD1. Unmatched junction bases numbered 7, after V lost 0 bases and J lost 10 bases. The CDR3 has 15 residues. Germline CDR1 and CDR2: SGHNT and YYREEE (reference sequence). Here the CDR3 DNA reads TGTGCCAGCAGCTTGGCGTCGGCAGGGGGGTCACCCCTCCACTTT. It yields the protein CASSLASAGGSPLHF.